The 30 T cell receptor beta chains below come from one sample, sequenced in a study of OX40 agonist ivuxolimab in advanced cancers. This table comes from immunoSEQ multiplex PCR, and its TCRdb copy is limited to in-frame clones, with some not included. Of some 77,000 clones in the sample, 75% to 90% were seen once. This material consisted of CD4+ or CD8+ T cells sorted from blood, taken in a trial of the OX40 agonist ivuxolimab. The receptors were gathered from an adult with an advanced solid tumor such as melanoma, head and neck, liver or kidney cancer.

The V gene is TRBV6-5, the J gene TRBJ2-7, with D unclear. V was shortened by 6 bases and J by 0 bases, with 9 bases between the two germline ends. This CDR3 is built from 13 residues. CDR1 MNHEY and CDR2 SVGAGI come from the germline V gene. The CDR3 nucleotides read TGTGCCAGCAGAAAACAGAGCTCCTACGAGCAGTACTTC. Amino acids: CASRKQSSYEQYF.

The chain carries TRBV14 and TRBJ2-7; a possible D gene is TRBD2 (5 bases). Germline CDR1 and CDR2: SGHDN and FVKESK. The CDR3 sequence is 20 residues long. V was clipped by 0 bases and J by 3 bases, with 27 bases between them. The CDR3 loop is CASSQDKWVIRAAGLYEQYF. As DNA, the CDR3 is TGTGCCAGCAGCCAAGATAAGTGGGTCATAAGGGCTGCGGGCCTCTACGAGCAGTACTTC.

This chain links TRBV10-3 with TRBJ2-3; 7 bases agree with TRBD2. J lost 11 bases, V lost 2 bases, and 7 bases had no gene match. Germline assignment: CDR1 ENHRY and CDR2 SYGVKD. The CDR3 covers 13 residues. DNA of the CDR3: TGTGCCATCAGTGAGAGGGCGGGAGAGGGGCAGTATTTT. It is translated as CAISERAGEGQYF.

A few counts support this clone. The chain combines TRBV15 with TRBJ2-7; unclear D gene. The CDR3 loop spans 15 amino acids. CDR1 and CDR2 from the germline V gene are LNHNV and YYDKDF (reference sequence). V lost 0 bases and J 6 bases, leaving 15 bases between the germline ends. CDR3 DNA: TGTGCCACCAGCAGAGATCCCCTCACCTCTTCCGAGCAGTACTTC. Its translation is CATSRDPLTSSEQYF.

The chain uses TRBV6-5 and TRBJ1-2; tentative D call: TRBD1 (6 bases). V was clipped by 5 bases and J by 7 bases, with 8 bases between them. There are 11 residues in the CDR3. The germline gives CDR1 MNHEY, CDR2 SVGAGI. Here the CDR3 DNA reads TGTGCCAGCAGTGACAGGCTTGGCTACACCTTC. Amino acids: CASSDRLGYTF.

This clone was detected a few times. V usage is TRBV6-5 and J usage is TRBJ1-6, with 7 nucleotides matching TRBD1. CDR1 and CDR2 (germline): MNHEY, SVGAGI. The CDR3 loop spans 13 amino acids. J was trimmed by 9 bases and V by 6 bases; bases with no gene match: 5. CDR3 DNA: TGTGCCAGCAGGACAGGGAGGCGTTCACCCCTCCACTTT. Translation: CASRTGRRSPLHF.

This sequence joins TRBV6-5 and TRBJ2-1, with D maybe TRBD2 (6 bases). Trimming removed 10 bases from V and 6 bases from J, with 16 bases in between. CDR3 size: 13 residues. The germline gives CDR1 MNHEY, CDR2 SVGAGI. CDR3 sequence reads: CAIRRLVANEQFF. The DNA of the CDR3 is TGTGCCATCCGGAGACTAGTCGCCAATGAGCAGTTCTTC.

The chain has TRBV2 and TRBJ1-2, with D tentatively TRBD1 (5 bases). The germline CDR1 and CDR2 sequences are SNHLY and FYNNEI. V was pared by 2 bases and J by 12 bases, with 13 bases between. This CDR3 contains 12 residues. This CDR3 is CASSERAGKDTF. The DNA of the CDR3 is TGTGCCAGCAGTGAAAGGGCAGGGAAGGACACCTTC.

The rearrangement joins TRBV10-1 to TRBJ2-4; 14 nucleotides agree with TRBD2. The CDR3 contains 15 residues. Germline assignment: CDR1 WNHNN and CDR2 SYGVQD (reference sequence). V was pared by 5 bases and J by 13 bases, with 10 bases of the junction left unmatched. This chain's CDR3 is CASSSGLAGGLRQYF. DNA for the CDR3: TGCGCCAGCAGTTCTGGACTAGCGGGAGGCCTCCGCCAGTACTTC.

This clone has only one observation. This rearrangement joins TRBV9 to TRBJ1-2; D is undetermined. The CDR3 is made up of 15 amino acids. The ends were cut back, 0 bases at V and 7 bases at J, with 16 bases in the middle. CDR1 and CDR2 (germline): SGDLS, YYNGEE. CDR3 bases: TGTGCCAGCAGCGTAGCCCAGAGACCTATTTCTGGCTACACCTTC. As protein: CASSVAQRPISGYTF.

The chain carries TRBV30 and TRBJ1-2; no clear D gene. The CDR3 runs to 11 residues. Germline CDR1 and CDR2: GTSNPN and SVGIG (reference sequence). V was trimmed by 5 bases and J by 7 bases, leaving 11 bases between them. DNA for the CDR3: TGTGCCTGGGGGTCCGCGACTGGCTACACCTTC. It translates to CAWGSATGYTF.

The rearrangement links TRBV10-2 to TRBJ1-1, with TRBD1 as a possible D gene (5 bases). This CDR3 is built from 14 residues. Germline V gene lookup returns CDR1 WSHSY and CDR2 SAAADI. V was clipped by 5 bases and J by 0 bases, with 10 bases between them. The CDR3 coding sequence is TGCGCCAGCAGTACCGGGACGCTGAACACTGAAGCTTTCTTT. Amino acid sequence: CASSTGTLNTEAFF.

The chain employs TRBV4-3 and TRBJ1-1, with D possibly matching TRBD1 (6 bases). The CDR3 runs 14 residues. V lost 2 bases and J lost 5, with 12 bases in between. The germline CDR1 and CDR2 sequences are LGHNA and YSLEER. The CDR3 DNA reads TGCGCCAGCAGCCAACTACAGGGTGGGACTGAAGCTTTCTTT. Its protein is CASSQLQGGTEAFF.

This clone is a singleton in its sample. The CDR3 loop reads CASSSTDGTRTYEQYF. In DNA, the CDR3 is TGTGCCAGCAGCTCCACTGACGGGACTCGAACCTACGAGCAGTACTTC. The V call is TRBV7-9, the J call TRBJ2-7; possible D gene TRBD2, 6 bases. The CDR3 is 16 amino acids. V was trimmed by 4 bases and J by 2 bases, leaving 18 bases between them. Germline lookup yields CDR1 SEHNR and CDR2 FQNEAQ (reference sequence). Together with reference TRBV7-9 and TRBJ2-7, the CDR3 gives the full variable domain: DTGVSQNPRHKITKRGQNVTFRCDPISEHNRLYWYRQTLGQGPEFLTYFQNEAQLEKSRLLSDRFSAERPKGSFSTLEIQRTEQGDSAMYLCASSSTDGTRTYEQYFGPGTRLTVT.

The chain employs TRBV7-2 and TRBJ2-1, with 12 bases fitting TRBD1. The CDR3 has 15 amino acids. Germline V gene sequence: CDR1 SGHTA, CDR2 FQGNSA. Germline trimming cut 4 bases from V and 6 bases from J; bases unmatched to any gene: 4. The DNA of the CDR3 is TGTGCCAGCAGCTCCGGGACAGGGGGCTTCAATGAGCAGTTCTTC. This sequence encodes CASSSGTGGFNEQFF.

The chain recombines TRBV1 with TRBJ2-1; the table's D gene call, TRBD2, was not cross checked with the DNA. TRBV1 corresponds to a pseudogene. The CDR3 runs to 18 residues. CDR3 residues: CTSSSKPSGTKVNNEQFF. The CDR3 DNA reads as TGCACCAGCAGCTCAAAACCCTCCGGGACTAAGGTGAACAATGAGCAGTTCTTC.

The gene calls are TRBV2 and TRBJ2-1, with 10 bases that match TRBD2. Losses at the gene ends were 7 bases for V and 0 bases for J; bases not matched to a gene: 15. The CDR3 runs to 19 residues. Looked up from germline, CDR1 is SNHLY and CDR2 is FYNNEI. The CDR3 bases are TGTGCCAGCATCCCGAGGGGTGGTAGCGGGGGGAGCTCCTACAATGAGCAGTTCTTC. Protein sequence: CASIPRGGSGGSSYNEQFF.

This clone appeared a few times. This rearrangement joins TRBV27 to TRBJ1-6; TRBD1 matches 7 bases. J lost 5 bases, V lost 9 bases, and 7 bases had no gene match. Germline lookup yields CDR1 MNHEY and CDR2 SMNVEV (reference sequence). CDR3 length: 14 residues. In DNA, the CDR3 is TGTGCCAGTCACAGGGGCGGGAATAATTCACCCCTCCACTTT. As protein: CASHRGGNNSPLHF.

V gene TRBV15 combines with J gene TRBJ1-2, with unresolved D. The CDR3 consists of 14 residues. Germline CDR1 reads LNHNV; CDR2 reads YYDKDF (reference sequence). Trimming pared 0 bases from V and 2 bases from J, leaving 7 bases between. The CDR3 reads CATSRERMNYGYTF. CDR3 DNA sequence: TGTGCCACCAGCAGAGAACGGATGAACTATGGCTACACCTTC.

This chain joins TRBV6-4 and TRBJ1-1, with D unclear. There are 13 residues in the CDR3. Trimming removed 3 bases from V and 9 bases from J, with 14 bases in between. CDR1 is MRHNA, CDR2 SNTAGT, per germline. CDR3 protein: CASSEAGVGKAFF. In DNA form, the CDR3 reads TGTGCCAGCAGTGAAGCTGGGGTCGGCAAAGCTTTCTTT.

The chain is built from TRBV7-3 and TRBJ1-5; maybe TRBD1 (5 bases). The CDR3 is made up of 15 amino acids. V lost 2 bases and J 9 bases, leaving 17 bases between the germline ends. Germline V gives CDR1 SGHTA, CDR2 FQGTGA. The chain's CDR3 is CASSLEVGVGGPQHF. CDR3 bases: TGTGCCAGCAGCTTAGAAGTAGGGGTGGGAGGGCCCCAGCATTTT.

CDR3 nucleotide sequence: TGTGCCAGCAGTTATAAGGATGGCTACACCTTC. This encodes CASSYKDGYTF. The chain employs TRBV6-5 and TRBJ1-2; no reliable D call. Trimming pared 3 bases from V and 6 bases from J, leaving 5 bases between. Germline V gives CDR1 MNHEY, CDR2 SVGAGI. The CDR3 loop spans 11 amino acids.

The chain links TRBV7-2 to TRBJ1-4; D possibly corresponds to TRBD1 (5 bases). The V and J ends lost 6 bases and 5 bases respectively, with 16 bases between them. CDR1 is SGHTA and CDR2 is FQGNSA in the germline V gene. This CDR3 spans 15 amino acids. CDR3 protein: CASSLRGRPNEKLFF. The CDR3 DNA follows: TGTGCCAGCAGTTTACGGGGACGTCCCAATGAAAAACTGTTTTTT.

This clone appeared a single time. In nucleotides, the CDR3 is TGTGCCTGGCTGGACAGGGTTGATTCACCCCTCCACTTT. This codes for CAWLDRVDSPLHF. V is TRBV30 and J is TRBJ1-6; TRBD1 matches at 8 bases. Germline trimming cut 5 bases from V and 8 bases from J; bases unmatched to any gene: 5. From germline, CDR1 is GTSNPN and CDR2 SVGIG (reference sequence). CDR3 length: 13 amino acids.

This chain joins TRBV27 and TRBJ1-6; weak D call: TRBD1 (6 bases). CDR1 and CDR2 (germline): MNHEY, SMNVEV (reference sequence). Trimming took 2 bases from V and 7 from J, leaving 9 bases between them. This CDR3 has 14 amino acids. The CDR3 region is CASSLAGGNSPLHF. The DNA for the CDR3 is TGTGCCAGCAGTTTAGCGGGGGGCAATTCACCCCTCCACTTT.

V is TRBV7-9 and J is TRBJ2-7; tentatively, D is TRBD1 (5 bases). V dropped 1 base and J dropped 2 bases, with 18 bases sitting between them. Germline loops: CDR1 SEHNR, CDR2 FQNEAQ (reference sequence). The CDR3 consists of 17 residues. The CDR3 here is CASSLVGLVGPPYEQYF. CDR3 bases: TGTGCCAGCAGCTTAGTCGGGTTGGTGGGGCCCCCCTACGAGCAGTACTTC.

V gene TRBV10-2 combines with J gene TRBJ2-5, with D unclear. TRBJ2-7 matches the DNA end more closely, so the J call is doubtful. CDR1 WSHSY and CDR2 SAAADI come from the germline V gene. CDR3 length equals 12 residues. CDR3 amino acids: CASSDTTYEQYF. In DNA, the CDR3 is TGCGCCAGCAGTGACACAACCTACGAGCAGTACTTC.

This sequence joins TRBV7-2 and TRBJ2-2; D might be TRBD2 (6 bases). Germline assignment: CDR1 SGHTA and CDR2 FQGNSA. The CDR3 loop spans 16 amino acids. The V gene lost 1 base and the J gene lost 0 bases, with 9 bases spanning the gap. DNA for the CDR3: TGTGCCAGCAGCTTAGTTAGACTAGCGAACACCGGGGAGCTGTTTTTT. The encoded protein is CASSLVRLANTGELFF.

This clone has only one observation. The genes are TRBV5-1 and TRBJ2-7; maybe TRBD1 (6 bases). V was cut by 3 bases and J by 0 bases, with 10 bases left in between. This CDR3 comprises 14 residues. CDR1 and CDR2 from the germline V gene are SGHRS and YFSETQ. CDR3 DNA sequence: TGCGCCAGCAGCTCGACAGGAAGCTCCTACGAGCAGTACTTC. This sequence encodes CASSSTGSSYEQYF.

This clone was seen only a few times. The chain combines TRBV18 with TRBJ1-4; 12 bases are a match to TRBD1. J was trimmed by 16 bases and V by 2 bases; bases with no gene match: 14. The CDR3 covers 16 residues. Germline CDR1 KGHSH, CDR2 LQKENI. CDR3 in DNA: TGTGCCAGCTCACCATCCAGCGGGACAGGGGGCGGCAAAAGGTTTTTT. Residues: CASSPSSGTGGGKRFF.